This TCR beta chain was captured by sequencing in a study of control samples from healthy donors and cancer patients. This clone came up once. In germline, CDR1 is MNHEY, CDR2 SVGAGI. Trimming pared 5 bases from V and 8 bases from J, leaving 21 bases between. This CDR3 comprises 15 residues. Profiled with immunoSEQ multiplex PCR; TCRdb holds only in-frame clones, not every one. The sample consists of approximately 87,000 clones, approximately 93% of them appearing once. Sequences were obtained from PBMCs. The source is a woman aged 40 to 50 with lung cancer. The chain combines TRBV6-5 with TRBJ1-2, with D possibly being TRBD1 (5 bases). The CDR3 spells CASSPFDSPPMGYTF. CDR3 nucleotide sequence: TGTGCCAGCAGTCCATTCGACAGCCCTCCTATGGGCTACACCTTC.